What follows describes a single T cell receptor beta chain. Its target is not known. Points from the study as a whole: Tumor-infiltrating Treg TCR alpha and beta sequences overlapped most with tumor naive CD4+ T cells, then blood naive. The TCR gene usage of tumor memory CD4+ T cells clustered together with blood and lymph node memory CD4+ cells and with lymph node naive CD4+ cells.

Tregs were sorted as CD4+CD25+CD127-/low cells. Germline CDR1 DFQATT, CDR2 SNEGSKA (reference sequence). The CDR3 length is 14 residues. V lost 3 bases, J lost 0 bases, and 12 bases lay in between. Constant-region reverse primers amplified full-length variable regions, followed by semi-nested Nested Universal Primer A PCR. TCRdb redid the calling of the 5' RACE reads with MiXCR, one entry per CDR3 protein. In the table there are about 32,000 distinct CDR3 sequences, 25% to 30% of which are singletons. The sample was tumor-infiltrating Tregs sorted from the breast tumor. The chain is built from TRBV20-1 and TRBJ2-7, with D perhaps TRBD1 (6 bases). The sequence came from a female donor with breast cancer. The CDR3 loop reads CSASRGRGSYEQYF. CDR3 nucleotide sequence: TGCAGTGCTAGTCGGGGCAGGGGCTCCTACGAGCAGTACTTC.